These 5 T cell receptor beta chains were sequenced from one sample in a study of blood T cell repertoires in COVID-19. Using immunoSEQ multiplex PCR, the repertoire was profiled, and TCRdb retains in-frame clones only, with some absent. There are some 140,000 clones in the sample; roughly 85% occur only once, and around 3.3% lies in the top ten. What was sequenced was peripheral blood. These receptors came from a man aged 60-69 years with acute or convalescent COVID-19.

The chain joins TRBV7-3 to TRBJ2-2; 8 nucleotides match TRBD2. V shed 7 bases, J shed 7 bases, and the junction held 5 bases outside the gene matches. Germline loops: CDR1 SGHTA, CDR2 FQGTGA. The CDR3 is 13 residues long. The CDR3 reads CASKAGVFGELFF. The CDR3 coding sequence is TGTGCCAGCAAAGCGGGGGTATTCGGGGAGCTGTTTTTT.

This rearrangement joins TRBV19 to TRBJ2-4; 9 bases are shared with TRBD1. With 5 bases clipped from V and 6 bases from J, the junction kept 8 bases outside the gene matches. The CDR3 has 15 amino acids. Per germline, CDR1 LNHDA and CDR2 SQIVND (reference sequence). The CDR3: CASSPTGTGRNIQYF. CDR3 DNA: TGTGCCAGTAGTCCAACCGGGACAGGGAGAAACATTCAGTACTTC. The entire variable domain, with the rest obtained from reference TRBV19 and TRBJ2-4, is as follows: DGGITQSPKYLFRKEGQNVTLSCEQNLNHDAMYWYRQDPGQGLRLIYYSQIVNDFQKGDIAEGYSVSREKKESFPLTVTSAQKNPTAFYLCASSPTGTGRNIQYFGAGTRLSVL.

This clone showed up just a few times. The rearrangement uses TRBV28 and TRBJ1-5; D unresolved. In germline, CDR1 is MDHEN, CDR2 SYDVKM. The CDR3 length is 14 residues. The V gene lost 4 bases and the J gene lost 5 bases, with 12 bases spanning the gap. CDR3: CASSSMSVDQPQHF. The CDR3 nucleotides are TGTGCCAGCAGTTCAATGTCGGTCGATCAGCCCCAGCATTTT.

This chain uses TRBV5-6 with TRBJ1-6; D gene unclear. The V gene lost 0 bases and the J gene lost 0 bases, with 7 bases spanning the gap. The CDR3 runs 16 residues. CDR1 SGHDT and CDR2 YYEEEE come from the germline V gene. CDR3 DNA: TGTGCCAGCAGCTTGGCCAGCGGCTCCTATAATTCACCCCTCCACTTT. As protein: CASSLASGSYNSPLHF.

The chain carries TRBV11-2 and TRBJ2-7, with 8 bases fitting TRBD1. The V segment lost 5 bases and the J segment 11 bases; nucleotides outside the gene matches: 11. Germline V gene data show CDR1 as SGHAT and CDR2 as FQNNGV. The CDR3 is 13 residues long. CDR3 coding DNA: TGTGCCAGCAGCCCGGGGGTCCCGGGACAGGAGTACTTC. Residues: CASSPGVPGQEYF.